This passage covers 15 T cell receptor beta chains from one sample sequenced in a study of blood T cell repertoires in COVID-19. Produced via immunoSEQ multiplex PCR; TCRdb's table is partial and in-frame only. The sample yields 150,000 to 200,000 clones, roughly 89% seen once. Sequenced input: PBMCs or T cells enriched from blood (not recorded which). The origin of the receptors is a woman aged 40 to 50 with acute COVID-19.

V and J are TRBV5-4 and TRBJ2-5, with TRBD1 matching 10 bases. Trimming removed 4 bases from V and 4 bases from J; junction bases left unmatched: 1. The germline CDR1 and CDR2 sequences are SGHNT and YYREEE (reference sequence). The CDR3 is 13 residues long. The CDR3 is CASSGDRGETQYF. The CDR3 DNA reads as TGTGCCAGCAGCGGGGACAGGGGAGAGACCCAGTACTTC.

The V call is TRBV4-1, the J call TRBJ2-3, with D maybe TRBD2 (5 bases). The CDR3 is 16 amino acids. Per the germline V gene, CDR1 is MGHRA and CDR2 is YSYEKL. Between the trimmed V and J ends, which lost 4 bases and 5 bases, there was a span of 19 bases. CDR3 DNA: TGCGCCAGCAGCCCCCGAGCCCAGACGGGGAAAGATACGCAGTATTTT. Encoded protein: CASSPRAQTGKDTQYF.

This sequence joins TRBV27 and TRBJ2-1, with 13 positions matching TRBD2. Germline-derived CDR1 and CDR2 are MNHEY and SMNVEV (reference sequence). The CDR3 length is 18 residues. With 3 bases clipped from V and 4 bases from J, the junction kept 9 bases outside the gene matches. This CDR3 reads CASSLLGMGLAGYNEQFF. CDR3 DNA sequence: TGTGCCAGCAGTTTGCTAGGGATGGGACTAGCGGGATACAATGAGCAGTTCTTC.

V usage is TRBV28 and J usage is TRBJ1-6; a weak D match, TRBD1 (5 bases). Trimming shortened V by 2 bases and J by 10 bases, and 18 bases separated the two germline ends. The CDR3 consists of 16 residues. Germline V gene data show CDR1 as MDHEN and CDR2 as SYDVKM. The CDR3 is CASSLISGVRGSPLHF. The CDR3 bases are TGTGCCAGCAGTTTAATTTCGGGGGTTCGAGGATCACCCCTCCACTTT.

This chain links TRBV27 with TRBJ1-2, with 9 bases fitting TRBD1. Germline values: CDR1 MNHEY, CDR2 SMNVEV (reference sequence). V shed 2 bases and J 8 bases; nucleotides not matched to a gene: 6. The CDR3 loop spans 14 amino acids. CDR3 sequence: CASSLLTGGDGYTF. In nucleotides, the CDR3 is TGTGCCAGCAGTTTACTGACAGGGGGAGACGGCTACACCTTC.

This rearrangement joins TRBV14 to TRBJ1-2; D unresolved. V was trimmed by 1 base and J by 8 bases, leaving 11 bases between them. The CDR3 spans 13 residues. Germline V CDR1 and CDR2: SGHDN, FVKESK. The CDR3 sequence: CASSQVSWWGYTF. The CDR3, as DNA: TGTGCCAGCAGCCAAGTGAGCTGGTGGGGCTACACCTTC.

The CDR3 sequence: CSVEGATYGYTF. CDR3 bases: TGCAGCGTTGAAGGAGCTACCTATGGCTACACCTTC. The chain is built from TRBV29-1 and TRBJ1-2, with D unresolved. The V end lost 1 base, the J end lost 4 bases, and 7 bases lay between the germline ends. Per germline, CDR1 SQVTM and CDR2 ANQGSEA. This CDR3 has 12 residues.

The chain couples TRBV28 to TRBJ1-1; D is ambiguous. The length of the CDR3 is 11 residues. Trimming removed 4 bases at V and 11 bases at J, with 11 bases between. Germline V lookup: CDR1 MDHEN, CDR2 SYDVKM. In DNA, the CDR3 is TGTGCCAGCAGTTGGGAGGTTGGGGCTTTCTTT. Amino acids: CASSWEVGAFF.

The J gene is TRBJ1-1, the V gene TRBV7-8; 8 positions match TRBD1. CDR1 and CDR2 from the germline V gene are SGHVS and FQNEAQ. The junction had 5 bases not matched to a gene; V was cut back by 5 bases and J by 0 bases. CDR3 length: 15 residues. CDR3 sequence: CASSRTGSLNTEAFF. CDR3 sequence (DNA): TGTGCCAGCAGCAGGACAGGGTCCCTGAACACTGAAGCTTTCTTT.

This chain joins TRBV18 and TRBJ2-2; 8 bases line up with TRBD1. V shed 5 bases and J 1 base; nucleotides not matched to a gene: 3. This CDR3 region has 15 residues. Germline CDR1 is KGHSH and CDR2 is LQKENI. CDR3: CASSSDRGNTGELFF. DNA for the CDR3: TGTGCCAGCTCATCCGACAGGGGGAACACCGGGGAGCTGTTTTTT.

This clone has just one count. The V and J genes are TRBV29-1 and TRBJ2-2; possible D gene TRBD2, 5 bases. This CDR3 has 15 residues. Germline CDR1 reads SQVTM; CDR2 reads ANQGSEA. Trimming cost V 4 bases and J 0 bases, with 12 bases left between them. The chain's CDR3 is CSVALASPNTGELFF. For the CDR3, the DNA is TGCAGCGTTGCCCTAGCTAGCCCGAACACCGGGGAGCTGTTTTTT.

The CDR3 nucleotides read TGTGCCACCAGTGGGGGACTAGCGGGCGTCTACGAGCAGTACTTC. Translating gives CATSGGLAGVYEQYF. The J gene is TRBJ2-7, the V gene TRBV15, with TRBD2 matching 12 bases. Germline V gene lookup returns CDR1 LNHNV and CDR2 YYDKDF (reference sequence). The CDR3 runs 15 residues. Losses at the gene ends were 6 bases for V and 3 bases for J; bases not matched to a gene: 6. The complete variable domain, with remaining parts taken from reference TRBV15 and TRBJ2-7, reads DAMVIQNPRYQVTQFGKPVTLSCSQTLNHNVMYWYQQKSSQAPKLLFHYYDKDFNNEADTPDNFQSRRPNTSFCFLDIRSPGLGDTAMYLCATSGGLAGVYEQYFGPGTRLTVT.

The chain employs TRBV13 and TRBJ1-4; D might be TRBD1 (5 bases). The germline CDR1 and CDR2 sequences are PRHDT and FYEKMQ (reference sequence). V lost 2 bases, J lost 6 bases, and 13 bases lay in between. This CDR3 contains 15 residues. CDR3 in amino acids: CASSLTPGGDEKLFF. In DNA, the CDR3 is TGTGCCAGCAGCTTAACTCCGGGAGGGGATGAAAAACTGTTTTTT.

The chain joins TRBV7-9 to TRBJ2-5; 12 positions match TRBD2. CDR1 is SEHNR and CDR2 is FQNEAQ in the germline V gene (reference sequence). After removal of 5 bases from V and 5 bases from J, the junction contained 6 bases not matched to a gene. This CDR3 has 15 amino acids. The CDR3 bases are TGTGCCAGCAGCCCTAGCGGGGGGGCCCCTGAGACCCAGTACTTC. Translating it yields CASSPSGGAPETQYF. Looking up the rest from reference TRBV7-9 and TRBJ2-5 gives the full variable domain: DTGVSQNPRHKITKRGQNVTFRCDPISEHNRLYWYRQTLGQGPEFLTYFQNEAQLEKSRLLSDRFSAERPKGSFSTLEIQRTEQGDSAMYLCASSPSGGAPETQYFGPGTRLLVL.

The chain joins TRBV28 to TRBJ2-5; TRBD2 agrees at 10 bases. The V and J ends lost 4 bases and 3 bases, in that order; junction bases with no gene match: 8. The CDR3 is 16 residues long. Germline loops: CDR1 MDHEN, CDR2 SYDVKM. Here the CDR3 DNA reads TGTGCCAGCAGTTCCCACATAGCGGGGGGTAAAGAGACCCAGTACTTC. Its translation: CASSSHIAGGKETQYF.